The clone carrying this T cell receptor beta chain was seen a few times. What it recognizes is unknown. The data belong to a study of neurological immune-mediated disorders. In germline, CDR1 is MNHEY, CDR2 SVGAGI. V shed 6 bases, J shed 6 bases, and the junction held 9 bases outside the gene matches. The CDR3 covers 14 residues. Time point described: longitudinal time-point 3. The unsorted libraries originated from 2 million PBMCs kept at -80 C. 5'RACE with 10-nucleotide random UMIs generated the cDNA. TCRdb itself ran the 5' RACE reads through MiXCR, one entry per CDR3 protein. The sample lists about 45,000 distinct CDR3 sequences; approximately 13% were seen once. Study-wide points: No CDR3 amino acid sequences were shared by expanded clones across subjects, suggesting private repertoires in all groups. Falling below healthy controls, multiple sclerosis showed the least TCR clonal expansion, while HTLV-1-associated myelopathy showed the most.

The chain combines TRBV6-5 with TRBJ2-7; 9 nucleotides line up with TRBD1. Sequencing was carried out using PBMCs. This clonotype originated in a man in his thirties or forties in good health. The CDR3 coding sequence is TGTGCCAGCAGCCGGGACAGGGTGGGTATCGAGCAGTACTTC. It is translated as CASSRDRVGIEQYF.